This entry lists 20 T cell receptor beta chains sequenced from one sample in a study of CD8 T cells in Susac syndrome. A quantity of about 0.45 to 1 ug RNA underwent reverse transcription using random hexamers. MiXCR was run by TCRdb on the immunoSEQ multiplex PCR reads, yielding one entry per CDR3 protein. The sample yields around 80,000 distinct CDR3 sequences, 94% seen once. The sequenced material came from CD8+ T cells from PBMCs. These TCRs come from a human donor with Susac syndrome.

The chain couples TRBV10-3 to TRBJ2-1; D is uncertain. The CDR3 length is 12 residues. Germline assignment: CDR1 ENHRY and CDR2 SYGVKD. Trimming removed 3 bases at V and 8 bases at J, with 8 bases between. In DNA form, the CDR3 reads TGTGCCATCAGTGACTCAGGCGATGAGCAGTTCTTC. Translating it yields CAISDSGDEQFF.

This clonotype was counted a single time. CDR3 sequence (DNA): TGCAGTGCTAGAGCTCATCGACAGGGAATGAACACTGAAGCTTTCTTT. Protein: CSARAHRQGMNTEAFF. The chain carries TRBV20-1 and TRBJ1-1; 7 nucleotides match TRBD1. The V gene end was trimmed by 1 base and the J gene end by 0 bases; junction bases not matched to a gene: 8. Germline V gives CDR1 DFQATT, CDR2 SNEGSKA (reference sequence). This CDR3 has 16 residues.

The chain employs TRBV20-1 and TRBJ1-6; D may be TRBD1 (5 bases). This CDR3 comprises 16 residues. In germline, CDR1 is DFQATT, CDR2 SNEGSKA (reference sequence). V was clipped by 1 base and J by 7 bases, with 17 bases between them. The CDR3 DNA reads as TGCAGTGCTAGAGTTGGGGCCGGGCCTACCAATTCACCCCTCCACTTT. Translating gives CSARVGAGPTNSPLHF.

The chain joins TRBV10-3 to TRBJ2-1; TRBD1 is a possible D gene (6 bases). The CDR3 is 14 amino acids. CDR1 ENHRY and CDR2 SYGVKD come from the germline V gene. The V gene lost 2 bases and the J gene lost 8 bases, with 13 bases spanning the gap. This CDR3 reads CAISEQGKVHEQFF. The DNA for the CDR3 is TGTGCCATCAGTGAGCAGGGGAAGGTTCATGAGCAGTTCTTC.

The gene calls are TRBV12-3 or TRBV12-4 and TRBJ2-3; the match to TRBD2 covers 11 bases. This CDR3 spans 16 amino acids. The J segment lost 5 bases and the V segment lost 6 bases, leaving 10 bases of the junction unmatched. The CDR3: CASRLTSGAGGDTQYF. The CDR3, as DNA: TGTGCCAGCAGGCTGACTAGCGGGGCGGGGGGAGATACGCAGTATTTT.

The genes are TRBV27 and TRBJ1-6; 7 bases fit TRBD1. Germline V gene lookup returns CDR1 MNHEY and CDR2 SMNVEV (reference sequence). The CDR3 covers 15 residues. Trimming cost V 5 bases and J 7 bases; bases outside gene matches: 8. The CDR3 DNA reads TGTGCCAGCAGTCTCGCCGGGACAGAGAATTCACCCCTCCACTTT. It translates to CASSLAGTENSPLHF.

J is TRBJ2-7 and V is TRBV27; 16 bases are a match to TRBD2. J was trimmed by 7 bases and V by 0 bases; bases with no gene match: 3. This CDR3 is built from 16 residues. Per the germline V gene, CDR1 is MNHEY and CDR2 is SMNVEV (reference sequence). CDR3 region: CASSLSGLAGGWEQYF. The DNA of the CDR3 is TGTGCCAGCAGTTTATCGGGACTAGCGGGGGGGTGGGAGCAGTACTTC.

This chain links TRBV20-1 with TRBJ1-5; a possible D gene is TRBD1 (5 bases). The V end lost 1 base, the J end lost 0 bases, and 19 bases lay between the germline ends. The CDR3 runs 18 residues. CDR1 is DFQATT and CDR2 is SNEGSKA in the germline V gene (reference sequence). CDR3 region: CSARALNRTGYSNQPQHF. CDR3 nucleotide sequence: TGCAGTGCTAGAGCCCTAAACCGCACAGGATATAGCAATCAGCCCCAGCATTTT.

This clonotype appeared once. This chain links TRBV9 with TRBJ2-3; D call uncertain. Germline V CDR1 and CDR2: SGDLS, YYNGEE. The V end was cut by 7 bases, the J end by 6 bases, with 3 bases between. The CDR3 is made up of 9 amino acids. CDR3 DNA: TGTGCCAGCGGGGATACGCAGTATTTT. This translates into CASGDTQYF.

This clonotype was detected once. The chain recombines TRBV4-3 with TRBJ2-3, with 14 bases that match TRBD2. Germline loops: CDR1 LGHNA, CDR2 YSLEER. The CDR3 is 15 amino acids. CDR3 in amino acids: CASRGGLAGADTQYF. The CDR3 DNA reads TGCGCTTCCCGCGGGGGACTAGCGGGGGCCGATACGCAGTATTTT.

The rearrangement uses TRBV27 and TRBJ1-2, with D uncertain. V was clipped by 0 bases and J by 14 bases, with 19 bases between them. Germline V gene sequence: CDR1 MNHEY, CDR2 SMNVEV (reference sequence). This CDR3 is 14 amino acids long. This CDR3 reads CASSLSNSPMAWTF. CDR3 bases: TGTGCCAGCAGTTTATCGAACAGTCCTATGGCTTGGACCTTC.

The CDR3 region has the DNA TGTGCCAGCAGTGAAGGTACACCGCAAGAGACCCAGTACTTC. Amino acid sequence: CASSEGTPQETQYF. The gene calls are TRBV2 and TRBJ2-5; D unresolved. Germline V gives CDR1 SNHLY, CDR2 FYNNEI. Deletions cut 1 base from V and 2 bases from J, with 8 bases between. This CDR3 comprises 14 residues.

The CDR3 sequence: CASSSAQGWDKNTQYF. CDR3 sequence (DNA): TGTGCCAGCAGCTCCGCACAGGGGTGGGATAAAAATACGCAGTATTTT. This rearrangement joins TRBV7-9 to TRBJ2-3, with 7 bases lining up with TRBD1. CDR1 is SEHNR, CDR2 FQNEAQ, per germline (reference sequence). The J segment lost 7 bases and the V segment lost 4 bases, leaving 14 bases of the junction unmatched. The CDR3 runs to 16 residues.

J is TRBJ1-5 and V is TRBV20-1; 10 nucleotides match TRBD1. The CDR3 covers 18 residues. The J segment lost 1 base and the V segment lost 2 bases, leaving 11 bases of the junction unmatched. In germline, CDR1 is DFQATT, CDR2 SNEGSKA (reference sequence). CDR3 residues: CSARPTLRQGASNQPQHF. The DNA for the CDR3 is TGCAGTGCTAGACCCACCCTTCGACAGGGGGCGAGCAATCAGCCCCAGCATTTT.

V usage is TRBV30 and J usage is TRBJ2-7; the D gene is possibly TRBD1 (6 bases). The CDR3 is made up of 14 amino acids. The V gene lost 1 base and the J gene lost 4 bases, with 14 bases spanning the gap. The germline V gene has CDR1 GTSNPN and CDR2 SVGIG (reference sequence). The CDR3 nucleotides are TGTGCCTGGAGTGAAGCCGGGACACAGTACGAGCAGTACTTC. Translating gives CAWSEAGTQYEQYF.

The rearrangement joins TRBV14 to TRBJ1-5; D is unclear. CDR3 length: 13 amino acids. V lost 1 base, J lost 4 bases, and 5 bases lay in between. CDR1 and CDR2 (germline): SGHDN, FVKESK. The CDR3 is CASSQGGNQPQHF. The CDR3 DNA sequence: TGTGCCAGCAGCCAAGGAGGGAATCAGCCCCAGCATTTT.

The chain joins TRBV30 to TRBJ2-3; 11 bases are shared with TRBD2. This CDR3 region has 20 residues. CDR1 GTSNPN and CDR2 SVGIG come from the germline V gene (reference sequence). The J segment lost 1 base and the V segment lost 3 bases, leaving 18 bases of the junction unmatched. CDR3 protein: CAWRGLADHARPLGTDTQYF. DNA for the CDR3: TGTGCCTGGAGGGGACTAGCGGATCATGCGCGCCCCTTGGGCACAGATACGCAGTATTTT.

The CDR3 sequence is CASSERSYRETQYF. CDR3 DNA sequence: TGTGCCAGCAGTGAACGAAGCTACAGGGAGACCCAGTACTTC. V usage is TRBV2 and J usage is TRBJ2-5; D perhaps matches TRBD1 (5 bases). Germline lookup yields CDR1 SNHLY and CDR2 FYNNEI. This CDR3 region has 14 residues. V was clipped by 2 bases and J by 5 bases, with 12 bases between them.

V usage is TRBV2 and J usage is TRBJ2-5; tentative D call: TRBD2 (5 bases). This CDR3 spans 10 amino acids. V was trimmed by 10 bases and J by 7 bases, leaving 10 bases between them. CDR1 is SNHLY, CDR2 FYNNEI, per germline. The CDR3 DNA reads TGTGCCACCCAGGCGGGGACCCAGTACTTC. Translating gives CATQAGTQYF. Full variable domain (missing parts from reference TRBV2 and TRBJ2-5): EPEVTQTPSHQVTQMGQEVILRCVPISNHLYFYWYRQILGQKVEFLVSFYNNEISEKSEIFDDQFSVERPDGSNFTLKIRSTKLEDSAMYFCATQAGTQYFGPGTRLLVL.

The CDR3 sequence: CSARSGGALYF. DNA for the CDR3: TGCAGTGCCCGGAGCGGGGGGGCCTTGTATTTT. The V and J genes are TRBV20-1 and TRBJ2-3; 10 bases map to TRBD2. CDR3 length: 11 residues. The junction had 8 bases not matched to a gene; V was cut back by 6 bases and J by 14 bases. Germline V gives CDR1 DFQATT, CDR2 SNEGSKA (reference sequence).